This TCR beta chain was identified during a study of control samples from healthy donors and cancer patients. Profiled with immunoSEQ multiplex PCR; TCRdb holds only in-frame clones, not every one. This table has 250,000 to 300,000 clones, more than 65% appearing once. V was shortened by 6 bases and J by 0 bases, with 11 bases between the two germline ends. The CDR3 spans 14 residues. Germline V gene sequence: CDR1 MNHEY, CDR2 SVGAGI. The sequence was collected from a woman between 55 and 75 years old with lung cancer. This chain links TRBV6-5 with TRBJ1-1, with a weak D call TRBD1 (6 bases). The specimen was PBMCs. As DNA, the CDR3 is TGTGCCAGCAGGAACCAGGGGATGAACACTGAAGCTTTCTTT. Amino acids: CASRNQGMNTEAFF.